This T cell receptor (beta chain) appears in the sequencing data of a study of T cells in localized non-small cell lung cancer. The study, taken as a whole, reports: Owing to sequencing of a solitary tumor region, heterogeneity cannot be discounted. Appearance in adjacent lung was seen for a median roughly 56 of the top 100 tumor clones. Tumor showed lower T cell clonality than uninvolved adjacent lung, where it was highest.

Using immunoSEQ multiplex PCR, the repertoire was profiled, and TCRdb retains in-frame clones only, with some absent. The sample has approximately 30,000 clones; 88% are singletons. With respect to this clone: Its antigen remains unknown.

CDR3 length: 12 residues. The V segment lost 8 bases and the J segment 9 bases; nucleotides outside the gene matches: 3. Germline V gene data show CDR1 as LNHDA and CDR2 as SQIVND (reference sequence). This specimen consisted of peripheral blood, obtained before any cancer treatment. The rearrangement links TRBV19 to TRBJ1-6; 8 bases line up with TRBD1. This clonotype originated in a woman aged 35-70 years with stage I lung adenocarcinoma. The CDR3 nucleotides are TGTGCCAGTCGACAGGGGTTTTCACCCCTCCACTTT. Its translation: CASRQGFSPLHF.